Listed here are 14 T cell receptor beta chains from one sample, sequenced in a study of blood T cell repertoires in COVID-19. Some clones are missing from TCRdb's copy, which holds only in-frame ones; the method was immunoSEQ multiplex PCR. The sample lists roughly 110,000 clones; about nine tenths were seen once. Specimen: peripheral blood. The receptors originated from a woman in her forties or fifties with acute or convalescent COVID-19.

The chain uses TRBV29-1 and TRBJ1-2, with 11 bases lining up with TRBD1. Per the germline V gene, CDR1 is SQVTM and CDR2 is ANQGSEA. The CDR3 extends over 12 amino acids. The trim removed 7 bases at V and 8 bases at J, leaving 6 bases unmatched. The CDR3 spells CSADRGRGGYTF. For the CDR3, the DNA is TGCAGCGCGGACAGGGGGCGCGGGGGCTACACCTTC. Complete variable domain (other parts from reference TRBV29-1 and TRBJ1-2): SAVISQKPSRDICQRGTSLTIQCQVDSQVTMMFWYRQQPGQSLTLIATANQGSEATYESGFVIDKFPISRPNLTFSTLTVSNMSPEDSSIYLCSADRGRGGYTFGSGTRLTVV.

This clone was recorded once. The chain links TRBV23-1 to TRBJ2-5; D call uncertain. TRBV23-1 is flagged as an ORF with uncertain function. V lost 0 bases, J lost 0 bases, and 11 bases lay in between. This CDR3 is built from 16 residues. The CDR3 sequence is CASSQSLLEDQETQYF. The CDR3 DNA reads TGCGCCAGCAGTCAATCCCTCCTAGAAGACCAAGAGACCCAGTACTTC.

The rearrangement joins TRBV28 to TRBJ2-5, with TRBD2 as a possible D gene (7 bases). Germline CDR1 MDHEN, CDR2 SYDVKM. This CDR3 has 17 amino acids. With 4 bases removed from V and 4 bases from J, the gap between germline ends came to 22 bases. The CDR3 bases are TGTGCCAGCAGTTCAACCACACCGGGGGGCGGGGGAGAGACCCAGTACTTC. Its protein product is CASSSTTPGGGGETQYF. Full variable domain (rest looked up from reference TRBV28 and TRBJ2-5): DVKVTQSSRYLVKRTGEKVFLECVQDMDHENMFWYRQDPGLGLRLIYFSYDVKMKEKGDIPEGYSVSREKKERFSLILESASTNQTSMYLCASSSTTPGGGGETQYFGPGTRLLVL.

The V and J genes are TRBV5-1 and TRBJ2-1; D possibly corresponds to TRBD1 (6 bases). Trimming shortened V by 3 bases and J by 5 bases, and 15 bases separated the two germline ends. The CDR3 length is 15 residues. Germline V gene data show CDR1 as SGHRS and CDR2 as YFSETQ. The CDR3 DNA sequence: TGCGCCAGCAGCTCCAACGGACAGACAGACAATGAGCAGTTCTTC. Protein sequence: CASSSNGQTDNEQFF.

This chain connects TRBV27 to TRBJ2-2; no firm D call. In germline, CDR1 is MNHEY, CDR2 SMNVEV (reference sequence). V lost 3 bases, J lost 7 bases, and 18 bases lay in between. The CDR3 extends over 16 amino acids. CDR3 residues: CASSFVPPAGGGELFF. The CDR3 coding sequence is TGTGCCAGCAGTTTTGTCCCGCCAGCAGGTGGCGGGGAGCTGTTTTTT.

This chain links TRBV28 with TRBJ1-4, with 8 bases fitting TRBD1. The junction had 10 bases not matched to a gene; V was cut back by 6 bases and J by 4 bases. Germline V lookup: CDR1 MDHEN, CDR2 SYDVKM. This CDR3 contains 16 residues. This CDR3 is CASRTGGSTINEKLFF. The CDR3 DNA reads TGTGCCAGCAGAACAGGGGGTTCTACTATTAATGAAAAACTGTTTTTT.

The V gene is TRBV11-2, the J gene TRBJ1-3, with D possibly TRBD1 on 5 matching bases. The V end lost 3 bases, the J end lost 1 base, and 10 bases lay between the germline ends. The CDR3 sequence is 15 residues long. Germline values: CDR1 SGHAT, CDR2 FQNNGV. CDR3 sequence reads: CASSLSAGSGNTIYF. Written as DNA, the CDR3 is TGTGCCAGCAGCTTGTCCGCAGGGTCTGGAAACACCATATATTTT.

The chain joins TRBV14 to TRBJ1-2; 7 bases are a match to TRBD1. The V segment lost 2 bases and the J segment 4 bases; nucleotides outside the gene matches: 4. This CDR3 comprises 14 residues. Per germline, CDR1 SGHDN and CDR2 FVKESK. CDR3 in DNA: TGTGCCAGCAGCCAATTTGGGACAGTCTATGGCTACACCTTC. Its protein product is CASSQFGTVYGYTF. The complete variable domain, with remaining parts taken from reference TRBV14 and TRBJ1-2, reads EAGVTQFPSHSVIEKGQTVTLRCDPISGHDNLYWYRRVMGKEIKFLLHFVKESKQDESGMPNNRFLAERTGGTYSTLKVQPAELEDSGVYFCASSQFGTVYGYTFGSGTRLTVV.

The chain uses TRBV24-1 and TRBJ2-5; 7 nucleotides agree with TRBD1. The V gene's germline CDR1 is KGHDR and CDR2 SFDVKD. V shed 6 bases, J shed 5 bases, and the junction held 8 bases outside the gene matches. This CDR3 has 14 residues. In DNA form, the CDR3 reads TGTGCCACCAGTCGAGACAGGGTGGAGGAGACCCAGTACTTC. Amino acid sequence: CATSRDRVEETQYF.

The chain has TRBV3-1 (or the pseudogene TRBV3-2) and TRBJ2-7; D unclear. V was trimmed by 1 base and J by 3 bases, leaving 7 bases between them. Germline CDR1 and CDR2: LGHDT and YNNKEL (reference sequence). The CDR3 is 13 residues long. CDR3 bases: TGTGCCAGCAGCCAAGTAACAAGCTACGAGCAGTACTTC. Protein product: CASSQVTSYEQYF.

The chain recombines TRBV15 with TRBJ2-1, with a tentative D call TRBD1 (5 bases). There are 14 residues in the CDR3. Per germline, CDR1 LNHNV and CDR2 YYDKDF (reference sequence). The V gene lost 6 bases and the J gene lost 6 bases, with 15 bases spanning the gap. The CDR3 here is CATRGEDPANEQFF. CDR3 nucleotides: TGTGCCACCAGAGGGGAAGATCCGGCCAATGAGCAGTTCTTC.

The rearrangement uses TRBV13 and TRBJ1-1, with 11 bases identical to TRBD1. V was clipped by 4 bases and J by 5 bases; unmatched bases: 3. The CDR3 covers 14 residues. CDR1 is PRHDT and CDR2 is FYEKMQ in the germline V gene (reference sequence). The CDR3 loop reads CASSWGQGETEAFF. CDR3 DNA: TGTGCCAGCAGCTGGGGACAGGGGGAGACTGAAGCTTTCTTT.

The CDR3 reads CASSRGLGVEAFF. CDR3 coding DNA: TGCGCCAGCAGCAGGGGTCTTGGGGTTGAAGCTTTCTTT. The gene calls are TRBV5-1 and TRBJ1-1; a possible D gene is TRBD1 (5 bases). Germline V gene lookup returns CDR1 SGHRS and CDR2 YFSETQ. CDR3 length equals 13 residues. The V end was cut by 4 bases, the J end by 7 bases, with 14 bases between. The whole variable domain, remainder taken from reference TRBV5-1 and TRBJ1-1, is KAGVTQTPRYLIKTRGQQVTLSCSPISGHRSVSWYQQTPGQGLQFLFEYFSETQRNKGNFPGRFSGRQFSNSRSEMNVSTLELGDSALYLCASSRGLGVEAFFGQGTRLTVV.

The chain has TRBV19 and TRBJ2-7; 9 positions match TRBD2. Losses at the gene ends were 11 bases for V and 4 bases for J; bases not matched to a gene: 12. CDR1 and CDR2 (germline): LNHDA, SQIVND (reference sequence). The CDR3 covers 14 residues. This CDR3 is CAAGGPSGTYEQYF. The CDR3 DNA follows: TGTGCCGCCGGGGGGCCTAGCGGGACTTACGAGCAGTACTTC.